This T cell receptor beta chain was sequenced for a study of PD-L1 blockade in urothelial cancer. V shed 1 base and J shed 3 bases, with 9 bases lying between them. CDR1 is SGHNT, CDR2 YYREEE, per germline (reference sequence). The CDR3 sequence is 14 residues long. TCRdb keeps only in-frame clones here, not all; method: immunoSEQ multiplex PCR. The data show about 28,000 clones, with 75% to 90% seen just once and roughly 2.1% held by the top ten. This clonotype was sampled from a man aged 45-65 years with urothelial cancer. This chain joins TRBV5-4 and TRBJ2-3; D perhaps matches TRBD2 (6 bases). Sequences were derived from PBMCs, sampled around atezolizumab (anti-PD-L1) treatment. The CDR3 region is CASSLWGGTDTQYF. In DNA form, the CDR3 reads TGTGCCAGCAGCTTGTGGGGAGGAACAGATACGCAGTATTTT.